The next 24 T cell receptor beta chains were all read from a single sample in a study of T cell responses to AZD1222 COVID-19 vaccine. Profiling relied on immunoSEQ multiplex PCR, and the TCRdb table lists in-frame clones only, not all of them. The sample holds under 150,000 clones, about 90% seen once. The sample consisted of peripheral blood, taken 28 days after the second AZD1222 dose. All receptors derive from an adult who received the AZD1222 COVID-19 vaccine.

Only a few counts were recorded for this clone. The V call is TRBV6-5, the J call TRBJ1-2; D might be TRBD1 (6 bases). Per the germline V gene, CDR1 is MNHEY and CDR2 is SVGAGI. V lost 2 bases and J lost 5, with 9 bases in between. The CDR3 runs to 13 residues. CDR3 coding DNA: TGTGCCAGCAGTTACGGACAGAGTTATGGCTACACCTTC. Translating it yields CASSYGQSYGYTF.

The chain is built from TRBV5-6 and TRBJ1-4, with a possible D match to TRBD1 (6 bases). The CDR3 runs to 15 residues. Looked up from germline, CDR1 is SGHDT and CDR2 is YYEEEE. V gave up 2 bases and J gave up 5 bases, with 13 bases separating them. For the CDR3, the DNA is TGTGCCAGCAGCTTTGTCAGGGGCGCGAATGAAAAACTGTTTTTT. It codes for CASSFVRGANEKLFF.

CDR3: CASSRGGNYGYTF. In nucleotides, the CDR3 is TGTGCCAGCAGTCGGGGAGGGAACTATGGCTACACCTTC. The V and J genes are TRBV27 and TRBJ1-2, with D uncertain. Trimming took off 5 bases at V and 2 bases at J, with 9 bases between the two ends. CDR1 and CDR2 from the germline V gene are MNHEY and SMNVEV (reference sequence). The CDR3 contains 13 residues.

The genes are TRBV28 and TRBJ1-4; 7 positions match TRBD1. This CDR3 has 14 amino acids. V lost 7 bases and J lost 5; bases outside the gene matches: 7. The germline gives CDR1 MDHEN, CDR2 SYDVKM. CDR3 amino acids: CASTLGQLNEKLFF. The DNA for the CDR3 is TGTGCCAGCACCCTGGGACAGTTAAATGAAAAACTGTTTTTT.

The V and J genes are TRBV10-3 and TRBJ1-2, with 7 bases matching TRBD1. The V and J ends lost 4 bases and 0 bases, in that order; junction bases with no gene match: 5. The CDR3 has 15 amino acids. Germline assignment: CDR1 ENHRY and CDR2 SYGVKD. CDR3 residues: CAISVTGQSNYGYTF. The CDR3 DNA follows: TGTGCCATCAGTGTGACGGGACAGTCTAACTATGGCTACACCTTC.

The rearrangement uses TRBV6-5 and TRBJ2-2, with TRBD1 as a possible D gene (5 bases). Germline V lookup: CDR1 MNHEY, CDR2 SVGAGI. The V end lost 5 bases, the J end lost 4 bases, and 14 bases lay between the germline ends. There are 15 residues in the CDR3. DNA for the CDR3: TGTGCCAGCAGTCCAAGGACATTCGGCACCGGGGAGCTGTTTTTT. Its protein is CASSPRTFGTGELFF.

V is TRBV5-5 and J is TRBJ1-4; no definite D call. The CDR3 covers 16 residues. Germline V lookup: CDR1 SGHKS, CDR2 YYEKEE (reference sequence). V was clipped by 1 base and J by 0 bases, with 10 bases between them. CDR3 residues: CASSLLGDSTNEKLFF. The DNA for the CDR3 is TGTGCCAGCAGCTTGCTTGGGGATTCAACTAATGAAAAACTGTTTTTT.

This clone was seen only once. The V gene is TRBV9, the J gene TRBJ2-3; weak D call: TRBD2 (5 bases). The V end was cut by 0 bases, the J end by 0 bases, with 8 bases between. Germline V lookup: CDR1 SGDLS, CDR2 YYNGEE. The CDR3 length is 15 residues. The CDR3 DNA sequence: TGTGCCAGCAGCGTAGTAGGAGGTAGCACAGATACGCAGTATTTT. Protein sequence: CASSVVGGSTDTQYF.

The V gene is TRBV19, the J gene TRBJ2-7; no firm D call. Trimming cost V 4 bases and J 2 bases, with 9 bases left between them. This CDR3 is 13 amino acids long. Germline V gene lookup returns CDR1 LNHDA and CDR2 SQIVND (reference sequence). The CDR3 loop is CASSKGSTYEQYF. The CDR3 region has the DNA TGTGCCAGTAGTAAGGGTAGTACCTACGAGCAGTACTTC.

The chain has TRBV19 and TRBJ2-5; TRBD1 aligns across 8 bases. V gave up 3 bases and J gave up 9 bases; unmatched junction bases: 9. The CDR3 covers 14 residues. Germline assignment: CDR1 LNHDA and CDR2 SQIVND (reference sequence). The CDR3 DNA follows: TGTGCCAGTAGTATCGACAGGGGCCCAGGGCCCCAGTACTTC. It yields the protein CASSIDRGPGPQYF.

The rearrangement links TRBV19 to TRBJ1-4, with TRBD1 as a possible D gene (5 bases). Germline values: CDR1 LNHDA, CDR2 SQIVND (reference sequence). The CDR3 length is 14 residues. The ends were cut back, 6 bases at V and 14 bases at J, with 22 bases in the middle. CDR3 amino acids: CASSPGGSSDRLFF. In DNA, the CDR3 is TGTGCCAGTAGCCCTGGGGGGTCAAGTGATCGCCTGTTTTTT.

This chain links TRBV5-4 with TRBJ2-7; D is perhaps TRBD2 (5 bases). The V gene lost 2 bases and the J gene lost 3 bases, with 12 bases spanning the gap. The V gene's germline CDR1 is SGHNT and CDR2 YYREEE (reference sequence). This CDR3 is built from 14 residues. The DNA of the CDR3 is TGTGCCAGCAGCTTAGGTTCGGGGATCTACGAGCAGTACTTC. Amino acid sequence: CASSLGSGIYEQYF.

The chain has TRBV12-3 or TRBV12-4 and TRBJ1-4; D ambiguous. The ends were cut back, 6 bases at V and 7 bases at J, with 9 bases in the middle. CDR3 size: 12 residues. The CDR3 bases are TGTGCCAGCAGCCGCGGAAGTGAAAAACTGTTTTTT. Encoded protein: CASSRGSEKLFF.

Comments on this clone: The junction shows a germline mismatch at one end, possibly a read error. DNA for the CDR3: TGTGCTAGCAGCTTCCGGCGTGGCGCTGAAGCTTTCTTT. Translation: CASSFRRGAEAFF. V usage is TRBV7-7 and J usage is TRBJ1-1; D is ambiguous. The CDR3 covers 13 residues. CDR1 is SSHAT and CDR2 is FNYEAQ in the germline V gene (reference sequence).

V gene TRBV28 combines with J gene TRBJ1-4; D is unclear. V was clipped by 5 bases and J by 1 base, with 20 bases between them. Germline V gene sequence: CDR1 MDHEN, CDR2 SYDVKM. This CDR3 region has 18 residues. The CDR3 spells CASSNLTPRLVTNEKLFF. The DNA for the CDR3 is TGTGCCAGCAGTAACCTGACCCCTCGACTAGTAACTAATGAAAAACTGTTTTTT.

The J gene is TRBJ1-2, the V gene TRBV30; D not resolved. Germline CDR1 and CDR2: GTSNPN and SVGIG (reference sequence). V was shortened by 1 base and J by 11 bases, with 11 bases between the two germline ends. This CDR3 is built from 11 residues. This CDR3 reads CAWSGGPYYTF. The CDR3 bases are TGTGCCTGGAGTGGAGGGCCTTATTACACCTTC.

V is TRBV18 and J is TRBJ2-1; 15 positions match TRBD2. The CDR3 is 16 amino acids. V dropped 2 bases and J dropped 6; count of bases not matched to a gene: 2. Germline values: CDR1 KGHSH, CDR2 LQKENI. CDR3 loop: CASSPSGLAGGNEQFF. CDR3 coding DNA: TGTGCCAGCTCACCATCGGGACTAGCGGGGGGCAATGAGCAGTTCTTC.

This clone was seen a single time. The CDR3 DNA reads as TGTGCCAGCACTATGGATAGGGATTATGGCTACACCTTC. Protein: CASTMDRDYGYTF. V usage is TRBV5-8 and J usage is TRBJ1-2, with D unresolved. The CDR3 runs to 13 residues. Germline V gene sequence: CDR1 SGHTS, CDR2 YDEGEE. The V end lost 6 bases, the J end lost 5 bases, and 14 bases lay between the germline ends.

This sequence joins TRBV7-2 and TRBJ1-2; no clear D gene. The CDR3 runs to 13 residues. Germline CDR1 is SGHTA and CDR2 is FQGNSA. Deletions cut 1 base from V and 8 bases from J, with 11 bases between. In DNA, the CDR3 is TGTGCCAGCAGCTTAGATGGCAGTTCCGGCTACACCTTC. It specifies CASSLDGSSGYTF.

CDR3 sequence reads: CASSQAVRDTGELFF. The CDR3 region has the DNA TGTGCCAGCAGCCAAGCGGTTCGAGACACCGGGGAGCTGTTTTTT. The rearrangement joins TRBV4-2 to TRBJ2-2; no firm D call. Looked up from germline, CDR1 is LGHNA and CDR2 is YNFKEQ. Trimming took off 1 base at V and 3 bases at J, with 9 bases between the two ends. This CDR3 has 15 amino acids.

The rearrangement links TRBV7-2 to TRBJ2-3; no clear D. V lost 1 base and J lost 6, with 14 bases in between. Germline lookup yields CDR1 SGHTA and CDR2 FQGNSA. The CDR3 runs to 15 residues. The DNA of the CDR3 is TGTGCCAGCAGCTTAGGAAGAAGCTCCGGGGATACGCAGTATTTT. It yields the protein CASSLGRSSGDTQYF.

The genes are TRBV10-3 and TRBJ2-5; 8 bases line up with TRBD1. This CDR3 comprises 17 residues. Germline-derived CDR1 and CDR2 are ENHRY and SYGVKD. With V trimmed by 2 bases and J by 2 bases, 10 bases remained unmatched. The CDR3 nucleotides are TGTGCCATCAGTGAGCGGGGGACAGGAGGTGGTCAAGAGACCCAGTACTTC. This sequence encodes CAISERGTGGGQETQYF.

This sequence joins TRBV7-6 and TRBJ2-7, with 7 bases lining up with TRBD1. The CDR3 covers 14 residues. Per germline, CDR1 SGHVS and CDR2 FNYEAQ. V shed 5 bases, J shed 0 bases, and the junction held 4 bases outside the gene matches. CDR3 sequence: CASSTNRGSYEQYF. The CDR3 nucleotides read TGTGCCAGCAGCACAAACAGGGGCTCCTACGAGCAGTACTTC. Based on the CDR3 plus reference TRBV7-6 and TRBJ2-7, the full variable domain is GAGVSQSPRYKVTKRGQDVALRCDPISGHVSLYWYRQALGQGPEFLTYFNYEAQQDKSGLPNDRFSAERPEGSISTLTIQRTEQRDSAMYRCASSTNRGSYEQYFGPGTRLTVT.

The chain uses TRBV7-9 and TRBJ1-1, with D maybe TRBD1 (6 bases). CDR1 and CDR2 (germline): SEHNR, FQNEAQ (reference sequence). Deletions cut 1 base from V and 3 bases from J, with 12 bases between. The CDR3 contains 15 residues. CDR3 loop: CASSLGQGGDTEAFF. In nucleotides, the CDR3 is TGTGCCAGCAGCTTAGGTCAAGGGGGAGACACTGAAGCTTTCTTT.